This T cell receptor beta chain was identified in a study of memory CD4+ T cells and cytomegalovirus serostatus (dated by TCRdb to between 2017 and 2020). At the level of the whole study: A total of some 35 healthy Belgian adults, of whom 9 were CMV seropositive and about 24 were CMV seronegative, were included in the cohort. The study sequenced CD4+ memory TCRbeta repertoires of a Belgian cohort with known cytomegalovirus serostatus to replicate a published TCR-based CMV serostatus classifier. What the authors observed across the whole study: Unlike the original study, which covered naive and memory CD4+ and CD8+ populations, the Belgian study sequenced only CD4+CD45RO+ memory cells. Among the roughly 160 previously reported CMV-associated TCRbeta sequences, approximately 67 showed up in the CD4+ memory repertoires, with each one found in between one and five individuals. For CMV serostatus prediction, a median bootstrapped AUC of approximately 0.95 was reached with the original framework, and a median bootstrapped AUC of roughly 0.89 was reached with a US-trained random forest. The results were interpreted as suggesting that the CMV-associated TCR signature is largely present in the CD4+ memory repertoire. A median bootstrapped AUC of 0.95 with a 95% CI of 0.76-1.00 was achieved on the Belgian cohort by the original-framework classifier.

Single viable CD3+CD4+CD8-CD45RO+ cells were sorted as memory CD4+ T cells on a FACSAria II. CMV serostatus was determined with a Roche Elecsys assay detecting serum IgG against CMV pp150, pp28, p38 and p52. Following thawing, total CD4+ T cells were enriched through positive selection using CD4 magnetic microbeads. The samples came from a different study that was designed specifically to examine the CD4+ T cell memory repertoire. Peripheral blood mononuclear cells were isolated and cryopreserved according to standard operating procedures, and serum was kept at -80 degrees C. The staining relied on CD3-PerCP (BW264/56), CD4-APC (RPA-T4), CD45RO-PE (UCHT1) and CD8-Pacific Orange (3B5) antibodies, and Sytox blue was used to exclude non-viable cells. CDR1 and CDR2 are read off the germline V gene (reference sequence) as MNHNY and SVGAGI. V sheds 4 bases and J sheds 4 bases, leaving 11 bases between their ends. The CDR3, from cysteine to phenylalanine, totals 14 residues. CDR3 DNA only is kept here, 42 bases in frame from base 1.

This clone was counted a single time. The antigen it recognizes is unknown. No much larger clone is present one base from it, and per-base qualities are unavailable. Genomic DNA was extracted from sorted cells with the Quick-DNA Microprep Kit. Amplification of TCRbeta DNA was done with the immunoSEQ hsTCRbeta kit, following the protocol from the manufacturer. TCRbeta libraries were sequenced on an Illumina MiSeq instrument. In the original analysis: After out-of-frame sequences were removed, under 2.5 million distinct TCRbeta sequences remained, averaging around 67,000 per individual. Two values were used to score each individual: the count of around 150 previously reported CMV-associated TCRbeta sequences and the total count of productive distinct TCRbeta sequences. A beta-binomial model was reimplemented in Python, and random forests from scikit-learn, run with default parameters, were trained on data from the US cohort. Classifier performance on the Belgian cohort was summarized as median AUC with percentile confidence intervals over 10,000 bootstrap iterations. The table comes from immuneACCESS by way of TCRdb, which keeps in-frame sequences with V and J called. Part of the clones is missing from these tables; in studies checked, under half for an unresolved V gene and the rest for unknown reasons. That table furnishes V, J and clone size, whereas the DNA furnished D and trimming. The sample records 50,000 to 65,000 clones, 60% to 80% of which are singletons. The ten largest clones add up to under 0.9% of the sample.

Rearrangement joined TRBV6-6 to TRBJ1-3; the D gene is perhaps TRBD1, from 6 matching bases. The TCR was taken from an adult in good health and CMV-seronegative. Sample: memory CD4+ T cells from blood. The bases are TGTGCCAGCAGTTCCGGGGGGGCAGGAAACACCATATATTTT. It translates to CASSSGGAGNTIYF.